The 14 T cell receptor beta chains given below trace back to one sample, sequenced in a study of brain T cells in children with intractable seizures. Measured with immunoSEQ multiplex PCR; TCRdb has only the in-frame clones, and not every one. The sample lists 300,000 to 400,000 clones, about 94% seen once, with about 6% in the top ten. Time point defined: blood from clinic visit 5 months post-surgery; TSC patient then seizure free. The specimen was peripheral blood, collected approximately 5 months after surgery. All receptors come from a boy under two years old with tuberous sclerosis and intractable seizures.

This sequence joins TRBV9 and TRBJ1-2; no clear D. Germline V gene sequence: CDR1 SGDLS, CDR2 YYNGEE. CDR3 length: 14 residues. The V and J ends lost 2 bases and 0 bases respectively, with 8 bases between them. CDR3 region: CASSVGSTNYGYTF. For the CDR3, the DNA is TGTGCCAGCAGCGTCGGCAGCACTAACTATGGCTACACCTTC.

The chain couples TRBV7-9 to TRBJ1-2, with D possibly being TRBD1 (5 bases). CDR3 size: 14 residues. The ends were cut back, 1 base at V and 0 bases at J, with 6 bases in the middle. The germline CDR1 and CDR2 sequences are SEHNR and FQNEAQ (reference sequence). The CDR3: CASSLGGANYGYTF. In nucleotides, the CDR3 is TGTGCCAGCAGCTTAGGGGGCGCTAACTATGGCTACACCTTC.

V gene TRBV15 combines with J gene TRBJ1-4; no clear D. CDR1 LNHNV and CDR2 YYDKDF come from the germline V gene (reference sequence). CDR3 length: 15 residues. With 0 bases removed from V and 10 bases from J, the gap between germline ends came to 15 bases. CDR3 sequence reads: CATSRDRQASGKLFF. The CDR3 DNA reads as TGTGCCACCAGCAGAGATAGGCAGGCCTCGGGAAAACTGTTTTTT.

This clone has only one observation. This chain uses TRBV3-1 (or the pseudogene TRBV3-2) with TRBJ1-5, with no clear D. The CDR3 is 17 residues long. V shed 3 bases and J shed 3 bases, with 18 bases lying between them. Germline assignment: CDR1 LGHDT and CDR2 YNNKEL (reference sequence). The CDR3 here is CASSHGQLRANNQPQHF. CDR3 coding DNA: TGTGCCAGCAGCCACGGGCAGCTAAGGGCTAACAATCAGCCCCAGCATTTT.

The rearrangement links TRBV4-1 to TRBJ2-5; D is perhaps TRBD1 (6 bases). The germline V and J ends were trimmed by 3 bases and 2 bases, with 16 bases remaining between them. The CDR3 is 16 residues long. Per the germline V gene, CDR1 is MGHRA and CDR2 is YSYEKL. The CDR3 DNA reads as TGCGCCAGCAGCCACCTTACCGGGACACTTCAAGAGACCCAGTACTTC. Translation gives CASSHLTGTLQETQYF.

The V and J genes are TRBV19 and TRBJ1-4; weak D call: TRBD1 (6 bases). The CDR3 has 16 amino acids. V lost 5 bases, J lost 0 bases, and 13 bases lay in between. Per germline, CDR1 LNHDA and CDR2 SQIVND (reference sequence). The CDR3: CASSQLRTATNEKLFF. For the CDR3, the DNA is TGTGCCAGTAGTCAGCTCCGGACAGCAACTAATGAAAAACTGTTTTTT.

V gene TRBV27 combines with J gene TRBJ2-3; D not certain. V lost 3 bases, J lost 1 base, and 5 bases lay in between. The germline CDR1 and CDR2 sequences are MNHEY and SMNVEV (reference sequence). This CDR3 comprises 13 residues. CDR3 loop: CASSFLGTDTQYF. In nucleotides, the CDR3 is TGTGCCAGCAGTTTTTTGGGCACAGATACGCAGTATTTT.

The rearrangement links TRBV11-3 to TRBJ1-4; D is uncertain. Germline CDR1 SGHNT, CDR2 YENEEA. V dropped 1 base and J dropped 0 bases, with 12 bases sitting between them. The CDR3 has 17 amino acids. The DNA for the CDR3 is TGTGCCAGCAGCTTAGGGGAGAGGAAGGCAACTAATGAAAAACTGTTTTTT. Translation gives CASSLGERKATNEKLFF.

The genes are TRBV7-2 and TRBJ2-1; no clear D. Germline V gene data show CDR1 as SGHTA and CDR2 as FQGNSA. Between the trimmed V and J ends, which lost 3 bases and 9 bases, there was a span of 18 bases. The length of the CDR3 is 15 residues. CDR3: CASSLMALSSGEQFF. The CDR3 nucleotides are TGTGCCAGCAGCTTGATGGCACTGTCCTCTGGTGAGCAGTTCTTC.

The chain joins TRBV19 to TRBJ1-6; D perhaps matches TRBD1 (5 bases). In germline, CDR1 is LNHDA, CDR2 SQIVND (reference sequence). The CDR3 extends over 16 amino acids. V was clipped by 7 bases and J by 13 bases, with 26 bases between them. CDR3 sequence reads: CASTSTPPSGTTPLHF. CDR3 coding DNA: TGTGCCAGTACCTCCACACCCCCTTCCGGGACGACGCCCCTCCACTTT.

The gene calls are TRBV6-4 and TRBJ2-2; 9 bases align to TRBD2. Unmatched junction bases numbered 7, after V lost 2 bases and J lost 0 bases. Germline V gene lookup returns CDR1 MRHNA and CDR2 SNTAGT. The CDR3 totals 18 residues. The CDR3, as DNA: TGTGCCAGCAGTGACGGGCTAGCGGGGCGAACGAACACCGGGGAGCTGTTTTTT. It specifies CASSDGLAGRTNTGELFF.

The V gene is TRBV29-1, the J gene TRBJ2-7; 7 positions match TRBD1. V shed 3 bases and J 2 bases; nucleotides not matched to a gene: 7. The CDR3 is 14 amino acids. The germline V gene has CDR1 SQVTM and CDR2 ANQGSEA. The CDR3 spells CSVDGTARPYEQYF. CDR3 bases: TGCAGCGTTGACGGGACAGCCAGACCCTACGAGCAGTACTTC.

The chain links TRBV5-6 to TRBJ2-5, with 9 bases fitting TRBD2. The ends lost 0 bases at V and 4 bases at J; junction bases unmatched: 4. The CDR3 is 15 amino acids. CDR1 and CDR2 from the germline V gene are SGHDT and YYEEEE. CDR3: CASSLVLAGLETQYF. CDR3 sequence (DNA): TGTGCCAGCAGCTTGGTACTAGCGGGCCTAGAGACCCAGTACTTC.

Only one count was recorded for this clone. CDR3 DNA: TGCGCCAGCAGCCCGCTTTTAGCGGGGGGGCCGAATGAGCAGTTCTTC. Protein: CASSPLLAGGPNEQFF. The chain uses TRBV5-1 and TRBJ2-1; the match to TRBD2 covers 11 bases. The germline CDR1 and CDR2 sequences are SGHRS and YFSETQ. The CDR3 length is 16 residues. V shed 4 bases, J shed 7 bases, and the junction held 10 bases outside the gene matches.